Below, 27 T cell receptor beta chains from the same sample are listed, as sequenced in a study of CD8 T cells in ankylosing spondylitis. TCRdb re-derived calls from the 5' RACE reads in MiXCR, one entry per CDR3 protein. The sample has 250,000 or so distinct CDR3 sequences, 20% to 30% seen once. Material: blood, either unsorted or a sorted T cell fraction (not recorded which). Receptors originate from a male donor with ankylosing spondylitis or in good health (not recorded which).

In its sample, this clonotype was seen a few times. V and J are TRBV12-3 or TRBV12-4 and TRBJ2-3; D call uncertain. The CDR3 extends over 15 amino acids. Trimming shortened V by 1 base and J by 4 bases, and 12 bases separated the two germline ends. The CDR3 DNA reads as TGTGCCAGCAGTTTAGTCGCTACTGGTGCAGATACGCAGTATTTT. Translation: CASSLVATGADTQYF.

A few counts support this clonotype. The J gene is TRBJ2-3, the V gene TRBV20-1, with TRBD1 identical over 7 bases. After removal of 1 base from V and 2 bases from J, the junction contained 6 bases not matched to a gene. The CDR3 extends over 15 amino acids. CDR1 and CDR2 from the germline V gene are DFQATT and SNEGSKA (reference sequence). DNA of the CDR3: TGCAGTGCTAGAGCAGGGGGACAATTCACAGATACGCAGTATTTT. Translated: CSARAGGQFTDTQYF.

This clonotype showed up many times. The chain has TRBV15 and TRBJ2-7; the match to TRBD1 covers 7 bases. CDR1 and CDR2 from the germline V gene are LNHNV and YYDKDF (reference sequence). The CDR3 loop spans 16 amino acids. V lost 2 bases to trimming and J lost 6 bases; unmatched junction nucleotides: 13. Here the CDR3 reads CATSRSLQGGLLEQYF. The DNA of the CDR3 is TGTGCCACCAGCAGATCCCTCCAAGGGGGCCTCCTCGAGCAGTACTTC.

This clonotype occurred many times. The chain couples TRBV6-1 to TRBJ2-5; no reliable D call. This CDR3 spans 14 amino acids. Trimming cost V 6 bases and J 5 bases, with 16 bases left between them. The V gene's germline CDR1 is MNHNS and CDR2 SASEGT. The CDR3 loop reads CASRNPGFGETQYF. CDR3 nucleotides: TGTGCCAGCAGGAACCCAGGATTTGGGGAGACCCAGTACTTC.

The rearrangement links TRBV6-2 or TRBV6-3 to TRBJ1-5; D ambiguous. Germline CDR1 and CDR2: MNHEY and SVGEGT. The CDR3 consists of 14 residues. The germline V and J ends were trimmed by 1 base and 3 bases, with 7 bases remaining between them. The CDR3 DNA is TGTGCCAGCAGTTACTTCGGGGTCAATCAGCCCCAGCATTTT. Protein: CASSYFGVNQPQHF.

This clonotype appeared a few times. The chain carries TRBV7-8 and TRBJ2-1; D possibly matches TRBD1 or TRBD2 (5 bases each). Trimming took 2 bases from V and 8 from J, leaving 13 bases between them. In germline, CDR1 is SGHVS, CDR2 FQNEAQ. The CDR3 loop spans 14 amino acids. The CDR3 loop is CASSLMAGTDEQFF. The CDR3 DNA sequence: TGTGCCAGCAGCTTAATGGCAGGGACCGATGAGCAGTTCTTC.

In its sample, this clonotype was seen a few times. The rearrangement joins TRBV6-2 or TRBV6-3 to TRBJ2-7; TRBD1 aligns across 7 bases. Germline-derived CDR1 and CDR2 are MNHEY and SVGEGT. This CDR3 region has 13 residues. J gave up 2 bases and V 6 bases, and 4 bases lay outside the gene matches. As DNA, the CDR3 is TGTGCCAGCAGACCTCAGGGGGCCTACGAGCAGTACTTC. Its protein is CASRPQGAYEQYF.

This clonotype was detected many times. The rearrangement joins TRBV6-1 to TRBJ2-2; D perhaps matches TRBD2 (5 bases). Germline V CDR1 and CDR2: MNHNS, SASEGT. This CDR3 is 16 amino acids long. V was trimmed by 5 bases and J by 5 bases, leaving 18 bases between them. CDR3 loop: CASSRLLAIGTGELFF. The CDR3 nucleotides read TGTGCCAGCAGTCGCCTGCTAGCTATCGGTACCGGGGAGCTGTTTTTT.

This clonotype was seen at least ten times. The chain is built from TRBV19 and TRBJ2-1, with TRBD1 matching over 10 bases. Germline CDR1 LNHDA, CDR2 SQIVND (reference sequence). The CDR3 extends over 16 amino acids. J gave up 4 bases and V 3 bases, and 6 bases lay outside the gene matches. The CDR3 nucleotides read TGTGCCAGTAGTATTCTCGGGACAGGGGTGTACAATGAGCAGTTCTTC. Its translation is CASSILGTGVYNEQFF.

This clonotype was counted a few times. V is TRBV25-1 and J is TRBJ2-5; 9 bases are shared with TRBD2. Germline-derived CDR1 and CDR2 are MGHDK and SYGVNS. The CDR3 totals 13 residues. V gave up 10 bases and J gave up 1 base; unmatched junction bases: 4. CDR3 coding DNA: TGTGCCACCCAGCGGGGGGCCCAAGAGACCCAGTACTTC. This sequence encodes CATQRGAQETQYF.

This clonotype was seen more than once but under ten times. The genes are TRBV24-1 and TRBJ2-1; D remains unclear. The CDR3 is 12 residues long. CDR1 is KGHDR, CDR2 SFDVKD, per germline. Trimming cost V 3 bases and J 8 bases, with 7 bases left between them. CDR3 region: CATSDTVDEQFF. In DNA, the CDR3 is TGTGCCACCAGTGATACAGTAGATGAGCAGTTCTTC.

DNA for the CDR3: TGTGCCAGCAGCTTGTCCGGCGGGGGGAGCAGGGATACGCAGTATTTT. Translated: CASSLSGGGSRDTQYF. The V gene is TRBV7-2, the J gene TRBJ2-3, with 8 nucleotides matching TRBD2. The V gene end was trimmed by 3 bases and the J gene end by 6 bases; junction bases not matched to a gene: 11. Germline V gene data show CDR1 as SGHTA and CDR2 as FQGNSA. This CDR3 has 16 amino acids.

The chain links TRBV7-2 to TRBJ2-5; 10 positions agree with TRBD1. Trimming cost V 3 bases and J 3 bases; bases outside gene matches: 4. The CDR3 sequence is 15 residues long. In germline, CDR1 is SGHTA, CDR2 FQGNSA. As DNA, the CDR3 is TGTGCCAGCAGCTTGTGGACAGGGGGTAAAGAGACCCAGTACTTC. Amino acid sequence: CASSLWTGGKETQYF. The full variable domain, completed using reference TRBV7-2 and TRBJ2-5, is GAGVSQSPSNKVTEKGKDVELRCDPISGHTALYWYRQSLGQGLEFLIYFQGNSAPDKSGLPSDRFSAERTGGSVSTLTIQRTQQEDSAVYLCASSLWTGGKETQYFGPGTRLLVL.

This clonotype was detected ten times or more. The V gene is TRBV5-1, the J gene TRBJ2-1, with D perhaps matching TRBD2 (5 bases). CDR1 is SGHRS and CDR2 is YFSETQ in the germline V gene. CDR3 length: 16 amino acids. Trimming took 0 bases from V and 0 from J, leaving 10 bases between them. As DNA, the CDR3 is TGCGCCAGCAGCTTGGCCGAGCGGTCCTCCTACAATGAGCAGTTCTTC. Amino acids: CASSLAERSSYNEQFF.

This clonotype was seen only a few times. The chain employs TRBV5-5 and TRBJ2-7; 9 nucleotides agree with TRBD1. The V gene end was trimmed by 2 bases and the J gene end by 5 bases; junction bases not matched to a gene: 8. CDR1 is SGHKS and CDR2 is YYEKEE in the germline V gene (reference sequence). This CDR3 has 15 residues. In DNA form, the CDR3 reads TGTGCCAGCAGCTTTCTGTTACAGGGGGCCCACGAGCAGTACTTC. Protein product: CASSFLLQGAHEQYF.

This clonotype was counted ten times or more. This chain links TRBV6-1 with TRBJ2-2, with unresolved D. V lost 6 bases and J lost 6, with 8 bases in between. The germline CDR1 and CDR2 sequences are MNHNS and SASEGT. CDR3 length: 12 residues. CDR3 nucleotides: TGTGCCAGCAGATGGACCCCCGGGGAGCTGTTTTTT. Encoded protein: CASRWTPGELFF.

This clonotype turned up a few times. This chain uses TRBV14 with TRBJ1-6; D is uncertain. Between the trimmed V and J ends, which lost 0 bases and 13 bases, there was a span of 7 bases. This CDR3 region has 12 residues. Germline V gene data show CDR1 as SGHDN and CDR2 as FVKESK. The CDR3: CASSQDTGPLHF. The CDR3 DNA sequence: TGTGCCAGCAGCCAAGATACGGGTCCCCTCCACTTT.

This clonotype has at least ten counts. The V call is TRBV11-1, the J call TRBJ2-1; 12 positions agree with TRBD2. Per the germline V gene, CDR1 is SGHAT and CDR2 is FQDESV (reference sequence). The CDR3 has 18 amino acids. Trimming at V came to 5 bases and at J to 8 bases, leaving 16 bases not matched to a gene. CDR3 loop: CASSPTLGTSGGFDEQFF. CDR3 nucleotide sequence: TGTGCCAGCAGCCCCACCCTGGGAACTAGCGGGGGGTTCGATGAGCAGTTCTTC. The variable domain in full, with the rest retrieved from reference TRBV11-1 and TRBJ2-1, is EAEVAQSPRYKITEKSQAVAFWCDPISGHATLYWYRQILGQGPELLVQFQDESVVDDSQLPKDRFSAERLKGVDSTLKIQPAELGDSAMYLCASSPTLGTSGGFDEQFFGPGTRLTVL.

This clonotype was observed many times. V is TRBV20-1 and J is TRBJ1-2; perhaps TRBD1 as D (5 bases). CDR3 length equals 12 residues. Trimming removed 5 bases from V and 7 bases from J, with 14 bases in between. The V gene's germline CDR1 is DFQATT and CDR2 SNEGSKA (reference sequence). CDR3 residues: CSASSRESGYTF. CDR3 nucleotide sequence: TGCAGTGCTTCCAGCAGGGAGTCTGGCTACACCTTC.

The CDR3 here is CASSNRDMNTEAFF. The CDR3 nucleotides are TGTGCCAGCAGCAACAGGGATATGAACACTGAAGCTTTCTTT. The chain links TRBV21-1 to TRBJ1-1; the table's TRBD1 call for D was not verified on the DNA. TRBV21-1 is recorded as a pseudogene. The CDR3 covers 14 residues.

This clonotype was seen repeatedly, ten times or more. The chain couples TRBV6-6 to TRBJ1-2; tentative D call: TRBD1 (5 bases). Deletions cut 8 bases from V and 3 bases from J, with 13 bases between. The CDR3 totals 13 residues. Germline V gene data show CDR1 as MNHNY and CDR2 as SVGAGI (reference sequence). DNA of the CDR3: TGTGCCAGCCTTCCCGGGACGGACTATGGCTACACCTTC. This gives the protein CASLPGTDYGYTF.

This clonotype was detected a few times. CDR3 sequence reads: CATSTDRLSQYF. CDR3 sequence (DNA): TGTGCCACCAGCACAGACAGGTTGTCCCAGTACTTC. V is TRBV15 and J is TRBJ2-5; a weak D match, TRBD1 (6 bases). V lost 4 bases and J lost 9, with 12 bases in between. The CDR3 is made up of 12 amino acids. Germline values: CDR1 LNHNV, CDR2 YYDKDF (reference sequence).

This clonotype was counted ten times or more. This chain uses TRBV7-9 with TRBJ2-1; possible D gene TRBD2, 5 bases. Per the germline V gene, CDR1 is SEHNR and CDR2 is FQNEAQ (reference sequence). The length of the CDR3 is 14 residues. With 7 bases removed from V and 2 bases from J, the gap between germline ends came to 12 bases. The CDR3 DNA reads as TGTGCCAGCACCCGATCCGGGGCCTACAATGAGCAGTTCTTC. This codes for CASTRSGAYNEQFF.

This clonotype has at least ten counts. The genes are TRBV27 and TRBJ2-7, with D uncertain. The CDR3 extends over 15 amino acids. The germline V gene has CDR1 MNHEY and CDR2 SMNVEV (reference sequence). V was cut by 5 bases and J by 3 bases, with 17 bases left in between. CDR3 sequence: CASSRSFLGGYEQYF. Here the CDR3 DNA reads TGTGCCAGCAGTCGTTCCTTTCTTGGTGGCTACGAGCAGTACTTC.

The chain combines TRBV5-1 with TRBJ2-7, with D perhaps TRBD2 (6 bases). The CDR3 totals 14 residues. CDR1 SGHRS and CDR2 YFSETQ come from the germline V gene. Deletions cut 5 bases from V and 1 base from J, with 13 bases between. The CDR3 DNA reads as TGCGCCAGCAGATCCGGCGGGGCTTCCTACGAGCAGTACTTC. It encodes CASRSGGASYEQYF. Using reference TRBV5-1 and TRBJ2-7 for the parts outside the CDR3, the full variable domain is KAGVTQTPRYLIKTRGQQVTLSCSPISGHRSVSWYQQTPGQGLQFLFEYFSETQRNKGNFPGRFSGRQFSNSRSEMNVSTLELGDSALYLCASRSGGASYEQYFGPGTRLTVT.

This clonotype was recorded at least ten times. The chain uses TRBV12-3 or TRBV12-4 and TRBJ1-1; 9 nucleotides agree with TRBD1. Trimming took 5 bases from V and 11 from J; bases not matched to a gene: 6. The CDR3 covers 12 residues. CDR3 amino acids: CASSNRGLRAFF. DNA of the CDR3: TGTGCCAGCAGTAACAGGGGGCTGAGGGCTTTCTTT.

Only one count was recorded for this clonotype. The chain links TRBV2 to TRBJ2-3; 11 bases match TRBD1. In germline, CDR1 is SNHLY, CDR2 FYNNEI. The V gene end was trimmed by 10 bases and the J gene end by 4 bases; junction bases not matched to a gene: 4. The CDR3 contains 13 residues. The CDR3 DNA is TGTGCCACCAGGACAGGGGGCTCAGATACGCAGTATTTT. Encoded protein: CATRTGGSDTQYF. Using reference TRBV2 and TRBJ2-3 for the parts outside the CDR3, the full variable domain is EPEVTQTPSHQVTQMGQEVILRCVPISNHLYFYWYRQILGQKVEFLVSFYNNEISEKSEIFDDQFSVERPDGSNFTLKIRSTKLEDSAMYFCATRTGGSDTQYFGPGTRLTVL.